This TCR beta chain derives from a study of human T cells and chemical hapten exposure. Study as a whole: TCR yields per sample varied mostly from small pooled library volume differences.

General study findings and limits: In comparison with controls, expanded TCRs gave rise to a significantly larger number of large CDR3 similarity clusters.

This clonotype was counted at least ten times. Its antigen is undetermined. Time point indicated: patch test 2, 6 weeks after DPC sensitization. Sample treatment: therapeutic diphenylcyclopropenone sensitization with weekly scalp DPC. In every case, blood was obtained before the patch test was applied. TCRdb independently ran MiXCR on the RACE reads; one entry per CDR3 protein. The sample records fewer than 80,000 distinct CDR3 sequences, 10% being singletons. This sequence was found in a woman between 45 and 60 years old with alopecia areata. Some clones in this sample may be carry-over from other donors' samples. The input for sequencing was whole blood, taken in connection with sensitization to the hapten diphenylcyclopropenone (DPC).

CDR3 in amino acids: CATSRGQGAMNTEAFF. The CDR3 DNA reads TGTGCCACCAGCAGGGGACAGGGGGCGATGAACACTGAAGCTTTCTTT. V and J are TRBV15 and TRBJ1-1; TRBD1 matches at 12 bases. The CDR3 is made up of 16 amino acids. Germline V gene data show CDR1 as LNHNV and CDR2 as YYDKDF (reference sequence). V lost 3 bases, J lost 0 bases, and 2 bases stayed unmatched.